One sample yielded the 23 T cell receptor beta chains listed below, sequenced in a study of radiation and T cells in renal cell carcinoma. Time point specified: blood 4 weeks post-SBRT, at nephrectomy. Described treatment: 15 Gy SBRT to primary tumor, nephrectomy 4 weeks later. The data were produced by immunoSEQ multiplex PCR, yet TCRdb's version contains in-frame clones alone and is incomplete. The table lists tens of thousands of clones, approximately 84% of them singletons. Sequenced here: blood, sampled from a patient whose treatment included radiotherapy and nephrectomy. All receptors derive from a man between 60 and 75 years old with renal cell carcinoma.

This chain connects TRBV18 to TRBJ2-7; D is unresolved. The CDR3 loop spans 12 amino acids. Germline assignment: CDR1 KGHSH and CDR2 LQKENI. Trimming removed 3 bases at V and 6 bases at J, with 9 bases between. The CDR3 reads CASSPPKGEQYF. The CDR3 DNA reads TGTGCCAGCTCACCTCCCAAGGGCGAGCAGTACTTC.

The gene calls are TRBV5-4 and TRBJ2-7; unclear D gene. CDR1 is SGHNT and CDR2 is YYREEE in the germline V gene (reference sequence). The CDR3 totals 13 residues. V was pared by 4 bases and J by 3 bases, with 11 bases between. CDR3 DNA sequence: TGTGCCAGCAGCCTCGGTGGGGACTACGAGCAGTACTTC. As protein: CASSLGGDYEQYF.

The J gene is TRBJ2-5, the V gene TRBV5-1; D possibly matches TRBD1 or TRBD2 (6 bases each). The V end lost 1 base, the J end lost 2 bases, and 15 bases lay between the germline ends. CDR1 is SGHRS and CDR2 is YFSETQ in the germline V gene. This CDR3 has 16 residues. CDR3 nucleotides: TGCGCCAGCAGCTTGTTGATTGGGGGGCGGCAAGAGACCCAGTACTTC. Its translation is CASSLLIGGRQETQYF.

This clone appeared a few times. The CDR3 coding sequence is TGTGCCAGCAGCGTGACTAGCGCGAACACCGGGGAGCTGTTTTTT. Its protein is CASSVTSANTGELFF. The V and J genes are TRBV7-7 and TRBJ2-2, with TRBD2 matching over 8 bases. Germline V lookup: CDR1 SSHAT, CDR2 FNYEAQ (reference sequence). After removal of 5 bases from V and 0 bases from J, the junction contained 2 bases not matched to a gene. The CDR3 extends over 15 amino acids. Complete variable domain (other parts from reference TRBV7-7 and TRBJ2-2): GAGVSQSPRYKVTKRGQDVTLRCDPISSHATLYWYQQALGQGPEFLTYFNYEAQPDKSGLPSDRFSAERPEGSISTLTIQRTEQRDSAMYRCASSVTSANTGELFFGEGSRLTVL.

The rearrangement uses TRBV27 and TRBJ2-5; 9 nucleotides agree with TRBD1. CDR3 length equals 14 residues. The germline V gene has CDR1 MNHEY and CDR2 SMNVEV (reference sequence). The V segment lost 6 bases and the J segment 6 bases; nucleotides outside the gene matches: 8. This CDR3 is CASRWDRAGQTQYF. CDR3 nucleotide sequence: TGTGCCAGCAGGTGGGACAGGGCGGGACAGACCCAGTACTTC.

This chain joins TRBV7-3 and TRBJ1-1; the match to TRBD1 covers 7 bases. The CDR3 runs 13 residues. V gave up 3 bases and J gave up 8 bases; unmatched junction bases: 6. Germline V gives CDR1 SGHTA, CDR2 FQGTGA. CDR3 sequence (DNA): TGTGCCAGCAGCTTTAGACAGGGCCTGGAAGCTTTCTTT. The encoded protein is CASSFRQGLEAFF.

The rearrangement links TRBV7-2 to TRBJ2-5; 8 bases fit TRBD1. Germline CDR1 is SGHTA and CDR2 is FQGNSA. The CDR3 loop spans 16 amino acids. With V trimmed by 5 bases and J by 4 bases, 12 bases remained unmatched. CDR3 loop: CASSPPRRTGTETQYF. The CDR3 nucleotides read TGTGCCAGCAGCCCCCCGCGCCGGACAGGGACAGAGACCCAGTACTTC.

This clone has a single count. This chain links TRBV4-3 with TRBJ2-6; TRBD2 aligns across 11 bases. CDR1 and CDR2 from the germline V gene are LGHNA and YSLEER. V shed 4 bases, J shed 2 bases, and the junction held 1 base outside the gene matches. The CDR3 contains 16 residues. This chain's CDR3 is CASSLAGGPGANVLTF. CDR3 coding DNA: TGCGCCAGCAGCCTAGCGGGAGGGCCTGGGGCCAACGTCCTGACTTTC.

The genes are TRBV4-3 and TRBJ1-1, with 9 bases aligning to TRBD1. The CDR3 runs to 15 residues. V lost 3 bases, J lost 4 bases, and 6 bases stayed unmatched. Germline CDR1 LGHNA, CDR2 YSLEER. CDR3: CASSQTGGDFTEAFF. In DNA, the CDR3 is TGCGCCAGCAGCCAGACAGGGGGTGACTTCACTGAAGCTTTCTTT.

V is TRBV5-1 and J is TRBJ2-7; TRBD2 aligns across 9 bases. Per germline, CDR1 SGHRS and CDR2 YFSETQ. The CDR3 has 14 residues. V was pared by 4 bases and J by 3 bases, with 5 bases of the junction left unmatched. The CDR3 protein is CASSVPSGVYEQYF. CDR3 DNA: TGCGCCAGCAGCGTCCCTAGCGGGGTCTACGAGCAGTACTTC.

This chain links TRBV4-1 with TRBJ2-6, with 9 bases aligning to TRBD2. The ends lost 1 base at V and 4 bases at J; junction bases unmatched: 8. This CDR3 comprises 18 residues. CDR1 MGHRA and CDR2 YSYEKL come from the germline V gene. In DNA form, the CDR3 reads TGCGCCAGCAGCCAAGCGGGGGCTAGCGGGACCGGGGCCAACGTCCTGACTTTC. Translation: CASSQAGASGTGANVLTF.

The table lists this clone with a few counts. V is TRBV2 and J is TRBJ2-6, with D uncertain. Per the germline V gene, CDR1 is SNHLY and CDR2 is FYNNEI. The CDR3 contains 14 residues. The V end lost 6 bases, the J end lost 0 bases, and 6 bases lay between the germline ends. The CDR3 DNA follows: TGTGCCAGCAGGAAGAGCTCTGGGGCCAACGTCCTGACTTTC. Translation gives CASRKSSGANVLTF.

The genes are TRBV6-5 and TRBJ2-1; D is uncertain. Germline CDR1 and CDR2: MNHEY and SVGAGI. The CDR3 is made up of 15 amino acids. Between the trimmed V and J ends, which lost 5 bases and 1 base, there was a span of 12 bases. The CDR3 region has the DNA TGTGCCAGCAGTCCACTCGCTGCTTCCTACAATGAGCAGTTCTTC. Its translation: CASSPLAASYNEQFF.

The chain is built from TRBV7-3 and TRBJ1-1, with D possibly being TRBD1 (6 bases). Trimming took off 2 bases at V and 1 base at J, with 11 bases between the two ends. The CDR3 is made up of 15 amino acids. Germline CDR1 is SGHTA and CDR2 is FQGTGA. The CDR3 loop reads CASSLQGLGNTEAFF. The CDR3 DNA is TGTGCCAGCAGCTTACAGGGGCTCGGGAACACTGAAGCTTTCTTT.

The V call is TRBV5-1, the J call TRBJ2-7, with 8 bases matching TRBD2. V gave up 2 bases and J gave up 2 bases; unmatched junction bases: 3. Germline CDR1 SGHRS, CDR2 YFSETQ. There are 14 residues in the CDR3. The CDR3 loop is CASSFTGGPYEQYF. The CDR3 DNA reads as TGCGCCAGCAGCTTCACGGGAGGGCCCTACGAGCAGTACTTC.

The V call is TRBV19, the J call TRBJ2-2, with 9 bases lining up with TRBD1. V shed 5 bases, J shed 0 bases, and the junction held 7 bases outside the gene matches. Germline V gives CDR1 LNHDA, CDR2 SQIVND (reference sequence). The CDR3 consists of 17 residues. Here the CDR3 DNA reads TGTGCCAGTAGTTCATCATGGGACAGGGCGAACACCGGGGAGCTGTTTTTT. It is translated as CASSSSWDRANTGELFF.

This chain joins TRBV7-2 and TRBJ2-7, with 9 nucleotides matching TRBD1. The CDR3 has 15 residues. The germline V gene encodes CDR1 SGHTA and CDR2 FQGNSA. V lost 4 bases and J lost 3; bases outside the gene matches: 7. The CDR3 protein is CASSSQGARGYEQYF. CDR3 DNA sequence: TGTGCCAGCAGCTCACAGGGGGCCCGGGGCTACGAGCAGTACTTC. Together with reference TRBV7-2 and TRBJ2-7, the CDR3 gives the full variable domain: GAGVSQSPSNKVTEKGKDVELRCDPISGHTALYWYRQSLGQGLEFLIYFQGNSAPDKSGLPSDRFSAERTGGSVSTLTIQRTQQEDSAVYLCASSSQGARGYEQYFGPGTRLTVT.

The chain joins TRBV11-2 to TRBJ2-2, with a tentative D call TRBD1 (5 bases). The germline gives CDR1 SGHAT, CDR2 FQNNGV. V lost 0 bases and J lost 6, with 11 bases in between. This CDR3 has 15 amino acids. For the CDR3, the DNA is TGTGCCAGCAGCTTAGATTTAGGGGTGTCCGGGGAGCTGTTTTTT. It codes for CASSLDLGVSGELFF.

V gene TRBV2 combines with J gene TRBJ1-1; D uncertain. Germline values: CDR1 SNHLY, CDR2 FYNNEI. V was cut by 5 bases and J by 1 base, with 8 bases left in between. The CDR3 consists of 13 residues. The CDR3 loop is CASSWTANTEAFF. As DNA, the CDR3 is TGTGCCAGCAGTTGGACGGCGAACACTGAAGCTTTCTTT.

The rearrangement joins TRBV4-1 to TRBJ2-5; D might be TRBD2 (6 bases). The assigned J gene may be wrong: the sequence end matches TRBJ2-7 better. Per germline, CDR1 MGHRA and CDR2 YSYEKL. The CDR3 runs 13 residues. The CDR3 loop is CASSLRESYEQYF. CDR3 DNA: TGCGCCAGCAGCCTTCGGGAGTCCTACGAGCAGTACTTC.

The CDR3 nucleotides read TGTGCTAGTGGTTTGTTGGGGGGTGAGCAGTTCTTC. This encodes CASGLLGGEQFF. V usage is TRBV12-5 and J usage is TRBJ2-1; D may be TRBD2 (6 bases). This CDR3 comprises 12 residues. Trimming took off 2 bases at V and 9 bases at J, with 8 bases between the two ends. Germline lookup yields CDR1 LGHNT and CDR2 FRNRAP.

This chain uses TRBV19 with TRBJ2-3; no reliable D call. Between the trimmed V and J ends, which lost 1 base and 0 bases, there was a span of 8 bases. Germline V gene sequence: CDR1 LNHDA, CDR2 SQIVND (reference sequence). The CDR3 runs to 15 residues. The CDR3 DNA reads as TGTGCCAGTAGTATAGTACCGACAAGCACAGATACGCAGTATTTT. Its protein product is CASSIVPTSTDTQYF.

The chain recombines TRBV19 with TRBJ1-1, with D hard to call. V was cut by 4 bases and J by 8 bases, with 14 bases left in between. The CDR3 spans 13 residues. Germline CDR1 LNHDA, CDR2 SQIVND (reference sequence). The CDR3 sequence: CASSTIPGQEAFF. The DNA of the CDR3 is TGTGCCAGTAGTACTATCCCTGGCCAAGAAGCTTTCTTT.